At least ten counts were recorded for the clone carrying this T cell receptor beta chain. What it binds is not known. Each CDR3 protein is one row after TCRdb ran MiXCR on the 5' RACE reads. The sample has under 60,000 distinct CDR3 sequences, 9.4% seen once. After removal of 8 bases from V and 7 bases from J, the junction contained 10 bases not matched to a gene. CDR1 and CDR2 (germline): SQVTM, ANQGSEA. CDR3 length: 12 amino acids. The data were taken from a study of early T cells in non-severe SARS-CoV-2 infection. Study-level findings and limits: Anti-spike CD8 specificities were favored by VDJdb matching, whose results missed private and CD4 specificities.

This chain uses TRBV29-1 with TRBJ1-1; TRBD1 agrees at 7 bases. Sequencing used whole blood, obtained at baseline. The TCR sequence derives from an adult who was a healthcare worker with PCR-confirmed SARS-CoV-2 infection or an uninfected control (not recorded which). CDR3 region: CSTPGGGIEAFF. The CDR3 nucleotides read TGCAGCACACCAGGGGGGGGTATTGAAGCTTTCTTT.